This TCR beta chain was recorded in a study of shared clonotypes between healthy human individuals (dated by TCRdb to about 2020). Describing the broader study: The cohort comprised a couple of women and three men aged 18 to 49 years. To increase sequencing depth and limit assay-specific biases, different laboratories used diverse techniques to prepare libraries and sequence TCR repertoires. Each donor's leukapheresis produced roughly between roughly 0.85 and 9 billion PBMCs. For each donor, three plates each were used for CD4 naive and CD4 memory, two plates were used for CD8 naive, and one plate was used for CD8 memory. Blood TCR repertoires of several healthy adults were deeply sequenced to estimate repertoire size and the extent of clonotype sharing between individuals. Study-level results and caveats: Pairwise subsampling led to the expectation that sequencing depth would affect the degree of clonotype sharing among donors. Across a handful of donors, approximately 4.6% of naive CD4, approximately 3.6% of naive CD8, roughly 2.3% of memory CD4, and approximately 0.42% of memory CD8 clonotypes were shared. Estimated clonotype richness was generally larger for naive than for memory subsets. The genetic and exposure-history diversity represented was limited by the small number of donors. Rarefaction of sorted-subset datasets indicated incomplete sequencing despite the large sequencing depth. Sampling was limited to blood, and TCR repertoires in tissue likely differ from TCR repertoires in blood. Higher generation probabilities were observed for clonotypes shared by all four sorted-subset donors than for non-shared clonotypes.

For the CD8 naive samples, CD45RO-negative cells were positively selected for CCR7, yielding a CD45RA+CCR7+ population from which TemRA cells were excluded. The donors were healthy, HIV-negative adults with no recently reported acute infections or vaccinations. Only Caucasian adults living in Nashville, Tennessee, USA were represented among the donors. Blood was obtained by leukapheresis, after which PBMCs were separated by Ficoll-Histopaque density gradient centrifugation and cryopreserved in liquid nitrogen vapor phase. Analytical flow cytometry was used to check the purity and quantity of each magnetically sorted T cell population. Each sorted fraction had its genomic DNA isolated and then quantified by UV absorbance on a Nanodrop 2000c. Comments on this clone: Its antigen specificity is not known. No base qualities exist here, and no much larger clone lies one base off it.

Using the deep immunoSEQ assay, TCR CDR3 regions were amplified from genomic DNA by multiplex PCR. Genomic DNA extracted from each cell subset was distributed evenly over all wells of several immunoSEQ 96-well plates, and each plate served as one replicate. For sorted subsets, each replicate PCR was loaded with about 0.2 ug genomic DNA, equivalent to roughly 30,000 T cell genomes. Purified libraries were measured with a Qubit 3.0 fluorometer, size-checked on a Bioanalyzer 2100, and measured again with the KAPA Library Quantification kit. Every immunoSEQ 96-well plate was sequenced on a separate single-read 150-cycle Illumina NextSeq 550 flow cell. In the paper's pipeline: Because the immunoSEQ output held only junctional sequences and lacked quality scores, the filtering could not match the filtering applied to full-length reads. Sequences were annotated with PyIR, a Python wrapper for IgBLAST v1.9, and V/J genes and CDR3 were assigned using IMGT germline references. Any read was removed if the V/J assignment was weak (E-value above 1e-6), the CDR3 was missing, or the read contained stop codons, out-of-frame junctions, or ambiguous translated residues. V3J clonotypes were defined by identical inferred V gene, J gene, and CDR3 amino acid sequence. Percentage overlap between repertoires was computed as shared unique clonotypes divided by the size of the smaller repertoire. Three approaches were used to assess repertoire richness: RTK rarefaction, the Chao1 estimator, and Recon v2.1 estimates of unobserved clonotypes. Generation probabilities for all TCRbeta clonotypes obtained by the gDNA method from a few donors were computed using OLGA. Drawn from immuneACCESS, this table holds only the in-frame rearrangements with V and J called that TCRdb kept. Clones are partly lost; checked studies trace under half to an unresolved V gene and leave the rest unexplained. Clone size and the V and J calls come from that table; the DNA yielded D and trimming. This sample holds around 1.9 million clones; about 92% were observed only once. The top ten clones comprise 1.5% to 2% of the sample.

Trimming at the junction amounts to 0 bases on V and 4 bases on J, and the germline ends lie 15 bases apart. As encoded in the germline V gene, CDR1 is LGHNA while CDR2 is YSLEER. From the cysteine through the phenylalanine, the CDR3 covers 16 amino acids. Of the read, only the CDR3 DNA is kept; its 48 bases are in frame from base 1. The source of this sequence is a man younger than 35 in good health. Some clones in this sample may be carry-over from other donors' samples. The sample comprised naive CD8+ T cells from PBMCs. The label giving this sample's cell subset or site can be read as: CD45RA+CCR7+. The receptor chain draws on TRBV4-3 and TRBJ2-5; TRBD1 is a possible D gene, resting on 6 matching bases. The DNA sequence is as follows: TGCGCCAGCAGCCAAGATCCCGGGACACCGATAGAGACCCAGTACTTC. The resulting protein is CASSQDPGTPIETQYF.